This T cell receptor beta chain comes out of a study of T cells in Graves' hyperthyroidism and ophthalmopathy. Study-level information: Sampling of peripheral blood happened at initial diagnosis, prior to any treatment.

A NOSPECS grade of at least 4, a Clinical Activity Score of at least 3 and duration under 3 months were recorded in ophthalmopathy patients. Diagnoses used clinical symptoms, serum thyroxine and TRAb, thyroid ultrasound and orbital computed tomography. It was over 9.5 ml of fresh peripheral blood that supplied the PBMCs. Amplification targeted TCR beta CDR3 regions from RNA transcripts. The HTBI primer set drove a first-round RT-PCR of the TCR CDR3. Using its own MiXCR run on the multiplex PCR reads, TCRdb lists one record per CDR3 protein. The sample has a few hundred thousand distinct CDR3 sequences, about a sixth seen once. This CDR3 region has 12 residues. Germline CDR1 and CDR2: SQVTM and ANQGSEA. This clonotype occurred a few times.

Sequencing used blood. The chain carries TRBV29-1 and TRBJ2-1; TRBD1 aligns across 10 bases. This sequence originates from a woman in her 40s with Graves' ophthalmopathy. In DNA form, the CDR3 reads TGCAGTGGGGACAGGGGCTACAATGAGCAGTTCTTC. Protein product: CSGDRGYNEQFF.